The 3 T cell receptor beta chains in this list originate from one sample, sequenced in a study of long-term antiretroviral therapy in people with HIV. They ran version v3.0 of the immunoSEQ assay at survey level. Repertoires were generated with immunoSEQ multiplex PCR, while TCRdb's copy carries only in-frame clones and drops some. The profile shows tens of thousands of clones, roughly 96% of them singletons. The input for sequencing was unsorted PBMCs, taken 3.7 years after starting antiretroviral therapy. Receptors were obtained from a woman aged 45-59 years with HIV.

The chain carries TRBV6-5 and TRBJ1-5; 10 bases agree with TRBD1. The CDR3 is 15 residues long. V shed 2 bases, J shed 5 bases, and the junction held 3 bases outside the gene matches. Germline V lookup: CDR1 MNHEY, CDR2 SVGAGI. CDR3 amino acids: CASSYRGTGDQPQHF. The CDR3 nucleotides are TGTGCCAGCAGTTACAGGGGGACAGGGGATCAGCCCCAGCATTTT.

This chain joins TRBV7-8 and TRBJ1-1, with D possibly being TRBD1 (5 bases). This CDR3 has 13 residues. V lost 0 bases and J 8 bases, leaving 10 bases between the germline ends. Per germline, CDR1 SGHVS and CDR2 FQNEAQ. The CDR3 DNA is TGTGCCAGCAGCTTAGCGTGGGACCGCGAAGCTTTCTTT. It translates to CASSLAWDREAFF.

This clone counts as medium-sized. The chain couples TRBV25-1 to TRBJ2-1, with a tentative D call TRBD2 (5 bases). Per the germline V gene, CDR1 is MGHDK and CDR2 is SYGVNS. This CDR3 is built from 11 residues. Trimming took 7 bases from V and 9 from J, leaving 10 bases between them. This CDR3 reads CASNMGSEQFF. In nucleotides, the CDR3 is TGTGCCAGCAACATGGGGAGTGAGCAGTTCTTC.